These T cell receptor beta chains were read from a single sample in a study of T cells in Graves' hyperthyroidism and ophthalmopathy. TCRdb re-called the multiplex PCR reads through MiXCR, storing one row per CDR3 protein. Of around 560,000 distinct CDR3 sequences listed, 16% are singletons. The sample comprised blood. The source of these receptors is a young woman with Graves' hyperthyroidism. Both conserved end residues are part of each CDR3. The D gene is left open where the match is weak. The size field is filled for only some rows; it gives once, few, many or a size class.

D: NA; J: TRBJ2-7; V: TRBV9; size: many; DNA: TGTGCCAGCAGCGTAGCAGCAGGGGCCTACGAGCAGTACTTC; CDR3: CASSVAAGAYEQYF
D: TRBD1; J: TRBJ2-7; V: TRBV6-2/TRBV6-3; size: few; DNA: TGTGCCAGCAGTTACTTGGGACAGACCTACGAGCAGTACTTC; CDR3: CASSYLGQTYEQYF
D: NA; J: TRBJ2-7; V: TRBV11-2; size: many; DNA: TGTGCCAGCAGCCCGACGTGGACCCTCACTTGGGGTTACGAGCAGTACTTC; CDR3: CASSPTWTLTWGYEQYF
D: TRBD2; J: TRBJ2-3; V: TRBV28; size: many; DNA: TGTGCCAGCAGTTTATTCCTAGCGGGAGACAGCACAGATACGCAGTATTTT; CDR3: CASSLFLAGDSTDTQYF
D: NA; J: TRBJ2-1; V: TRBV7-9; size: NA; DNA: TGTGCCAGCAGCTTAGAGCTGGGCAGGGAAAATGAGCAGTTCTTC; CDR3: CASSLELGRENEQFF
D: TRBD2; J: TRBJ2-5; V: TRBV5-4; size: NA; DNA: TGTGCCAGCAACAAACCGGGACTAGCGGGAGAGACCCAGTACTTC; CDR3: CASNKPGLAGETQYF
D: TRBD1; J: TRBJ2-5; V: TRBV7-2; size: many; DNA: TGTGCCAGCAGCCTACAGGGGTCGGGGGAGACCCAGTACTTC; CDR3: CASSLQGSGETQYF
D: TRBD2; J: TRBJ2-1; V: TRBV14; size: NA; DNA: TGTGCCAGCAGCCAAGATGTGACTAGCGGCCCTAGACGCTCCTACAATGAGCAGTTCTTC; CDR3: CASSQDVTSGPRRSYNEQFF
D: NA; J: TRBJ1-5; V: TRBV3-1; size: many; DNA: TGTGCCAGCAGCCAAGCAGTTAGCAATCAGCCCCAGCATTTT; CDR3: CASSQAVSNQPQHF
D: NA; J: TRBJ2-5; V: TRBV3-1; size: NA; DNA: TGTGCCAGCAGCCAAGAGACGGTTGCGAAGTTCCCCTCAGAGACCCAGTACTTC; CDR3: CASSQETVAKFPSETQYF
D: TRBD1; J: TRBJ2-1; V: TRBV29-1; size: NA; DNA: TGCAGCGTTGAGACCCGGGACAGGGGTTATGAGCAGTTCTTC; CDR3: CSVETRDRGYEQFF
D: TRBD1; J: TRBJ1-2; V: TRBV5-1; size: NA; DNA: TGCGCCAGCAGCTCCCTGGCAGGGGGCGACTATGGCTACACCTTC; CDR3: CASSSLAGGDYGYTF
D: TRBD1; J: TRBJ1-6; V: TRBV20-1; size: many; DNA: TGCAGTGCTAGAGATTTCGGCAGGGGGTTTTCCAATTCACCCCTCCACTTT; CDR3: CSARDFGRGFSNSPLHF
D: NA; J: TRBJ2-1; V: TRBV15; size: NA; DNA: TGTGCCACCGGACCCCGGGCAGGTGGCTACAATGAGCAGTTCTTC; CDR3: CATGPRAGGYNEQFF
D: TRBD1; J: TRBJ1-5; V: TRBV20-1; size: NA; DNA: TGCAGTGCTAGAAGGGGACAGGGTCTCAATCAGCCCCAGCATTTT; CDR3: CSARRGQGLNQPQHF
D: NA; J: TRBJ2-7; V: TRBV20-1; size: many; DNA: TGCAGTGCTAGCTGGCGAAGGGGGGTGCTATACGAGCAGTACTTC; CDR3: CSASWRRGVLYEQYF
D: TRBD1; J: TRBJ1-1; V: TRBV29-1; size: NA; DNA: TGCAGCGCTGGACAGGCGGGAAACACTGAAGCTTTCTTT; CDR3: CSAGQAGNTEAFF
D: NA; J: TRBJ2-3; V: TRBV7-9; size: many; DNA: TGTGCCAGCAGCCATCGGACAGACACAGATACGCAGTATTTT; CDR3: CASSHRTDTDTQYF
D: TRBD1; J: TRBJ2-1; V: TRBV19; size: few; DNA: TGTGCCAGTAGTGGGGACAGGGCGTACAATGAGCAGTTCTTC; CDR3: CASSGDRAYNEQFF
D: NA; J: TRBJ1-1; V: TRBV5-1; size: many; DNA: TGCGCCAGCAGCTTATCTGCTAAACCGGGCACTGAAGCTTTCTTT; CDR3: CASSLSAKPGTEAFF
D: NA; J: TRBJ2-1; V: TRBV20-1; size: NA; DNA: TGCAGTGCTAGAGAGGGCGGGGAGATCTACAATGAGCAGTTCTTC; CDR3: CSAREGGEIYNEQFF
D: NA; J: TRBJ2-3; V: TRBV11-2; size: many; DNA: TGTGCCAGCACCTTGGAAAGGGTCCCAGATACGCAGTATTTT; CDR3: CASTLERVPDTQYF
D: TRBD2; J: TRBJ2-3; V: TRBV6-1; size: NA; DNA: TGTGCCAGCAGTGAGGGAGCGGGAGACACAGATACGCAGTATTTT; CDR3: CASSEGAGDTDTQYF
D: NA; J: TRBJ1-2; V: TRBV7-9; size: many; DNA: TGTGCCAGCAGCTCCGCAAAAAACTATGGCTACACCTTC; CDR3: CASSSAKNYGYTF
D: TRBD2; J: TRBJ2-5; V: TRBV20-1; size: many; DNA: TGCAGTGCTCTTCGGACTAGCGGGCAAGAGACCCAGTACTTC; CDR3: CSALRTSGQETQYF
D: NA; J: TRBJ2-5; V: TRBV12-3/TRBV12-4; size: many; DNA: TGTGCCAGCAGTTTAATTGGGACGTACCAAGAGACCCAGTACTTC; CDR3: CASSLIGTYQETQYF
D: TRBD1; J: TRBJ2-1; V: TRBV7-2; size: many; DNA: TGTGCCAGCACCAGATCGAGCCCCGGGACAGGGGAAGAAAGCTCCTACAATGAGCAGTTCTTC; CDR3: CASTRSSPGTGEESSYNEQFF
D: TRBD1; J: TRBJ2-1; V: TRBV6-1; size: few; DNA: TGTGCCAGCAGGCTGTTAGGGGACAGGGGTCCCAACAATGAGCAGTTCTTC; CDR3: CASRLLGDRGPNNEQFF
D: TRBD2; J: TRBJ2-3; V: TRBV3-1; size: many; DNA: TGTGCCAGCAGCCAAGAAGTAGCGGGGGCCACAGATACGCAGTATTTT; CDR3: CASSQEVAGATDTQYF
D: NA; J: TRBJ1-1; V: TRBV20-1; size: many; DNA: TGCAGTGCTAGAGATCAGAGGGCTCCGGTTGCTGAAGCTTTCTTT; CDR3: CSARDQRAPVAEAFF
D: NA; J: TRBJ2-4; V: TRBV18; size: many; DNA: TGTGCCAGCTCACCAACGGGAGCCAAAAACATTCAGTACTTC; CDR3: CASSPTGAKNIQYF
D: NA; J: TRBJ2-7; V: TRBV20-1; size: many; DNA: TGCAGTGCTAGCTTCGGAACCACCTACGAGCAGTACTTC; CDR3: CSASFGTTYEQYF
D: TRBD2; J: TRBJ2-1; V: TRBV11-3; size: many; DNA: TGTGCCAGCAGCTTAGCCCGTAGCGGGGGACCTTACAATGAGCAGTTCTTC; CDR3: CASSLARSGGPYNEQFF